This T cell receptor (beta chain) comes out of a study of cytomegalovirus exposure and HLA in healthy donors. Sequencing used immunoSEQ multiplex PCR; TCRdb keeps in-frame clones, though not all of them. The sample contains 90,000 to 120,000 clones, over 75% of which appear only once. In this sample, this clone turned up a few times. Antigen specificity is unknown. The sample has other DNA sequences that encode this CDR3 too. Germline assignment: CDR1 DFQATT and CDR2 SNEGSKA (reference sequence). V was clipped by 5 bases and J by 1 base, with 5 bases between them. CDR3 length equals 11 residues. The donors were part of the validation cohort, which consisted of about 130 subjects and was separate from the first cohort of hundreds of subjects. Study-wide results and limits: Some TCR beta chains (about 170 of them) were listed as cytomegalovirus-associated. The tendency of first-cohort TCR clusters to co-occur in the 120 validation repertoires was the finding of a later analysis.

Sequencing used PBMCs. This clonotype originated in a woman in her late teens or twenties in good health and CMV-seronegative. The chain uses TRBV20-1 and TRBJ2-5; unclear D gene. CDR3 DNA: TGCAGTGCTCAGTTCCAAGAGACCCAGTACTTC. Its translation is CSAQFQETQYF.